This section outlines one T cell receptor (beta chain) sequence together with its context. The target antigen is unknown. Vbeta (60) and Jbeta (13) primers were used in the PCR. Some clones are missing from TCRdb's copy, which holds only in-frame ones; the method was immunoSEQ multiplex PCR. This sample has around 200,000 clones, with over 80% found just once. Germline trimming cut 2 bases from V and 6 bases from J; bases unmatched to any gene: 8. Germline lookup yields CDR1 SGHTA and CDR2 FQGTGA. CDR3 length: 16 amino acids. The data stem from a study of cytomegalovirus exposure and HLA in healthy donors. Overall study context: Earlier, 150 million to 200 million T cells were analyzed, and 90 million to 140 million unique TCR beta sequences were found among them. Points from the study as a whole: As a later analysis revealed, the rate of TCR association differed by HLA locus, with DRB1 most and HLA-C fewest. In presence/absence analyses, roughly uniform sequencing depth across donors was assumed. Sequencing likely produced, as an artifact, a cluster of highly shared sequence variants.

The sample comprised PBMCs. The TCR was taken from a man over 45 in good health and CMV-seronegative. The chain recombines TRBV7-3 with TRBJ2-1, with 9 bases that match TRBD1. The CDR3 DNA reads TGTGCCAGCAGCTTACTTCCCGGGACAGGGATCAATGAGCAGTTCTTC. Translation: CASSLLPGTGINEQFF.